One and the same sample provided the 6 T cell receptor beta chains below, sequenced in a study of vaccination and CD4 T cells after COVID-19. Antigens for these TCRs are unknown. Treatment reported: roughly 11-day PBMC culture with coronavirus spike peptide pools or control peptides (ViraFEST assay). The Oncomine TCR Beta short-read assay was applied to DNA of cultured CD4+ T cells. TCRdb analysed the PCR reads with MiXCR anew, one entry per CDR3 protein. This table has about 18,000 distinct CDR3 sequences, 55% to 70% appearing once. The sample was CD4+ T cells from blood, cultured in vitro, taken after SARS-CoV-2 vaccination. Receptors originate from a human donor who had recovered from COVID-19.

The V and J genes are TRBV3-1 and TRBJ2-1; D gene unclear. Germline CDR1 is LGHDT and CDR2 is YNNKEL (reference sequence). The CDR3 has 12 residues. The V and J ends lost 4 bases and 10 bases respectively, with 11 bases between them. CDR3 nucleotide sequence: TGTGCCAGCAGCCTTGGGATATCCGAGCAGTTCTTC. Protein product: CASSLGISEQFF.

The chain uses TRBV6-5 and TRBJ1-1, with 7 bases that match TRBD1. The CDR3 runs to 16 residues. The V and J ends lost 2 bases and 1 base, in that order; junction bases with no gene match: 7. Germline-derived CDR1 and CDR2 are MNHEY and SVGAGI. CDR3 in DNA: TGTGCCAGCAGTTACAGACAGGGTCGGGGGAACACTGAAGCTTTCTTT. Residues: CASSYRQGRGNTEAFF.

This clonotype has more than one count but fewer than ten. The chain recombines TRBV27 with TRBJ1-2; 9 bases are a match to TRBD1. Germline lookup yields CDR1 MNHEY and CDR2 SMNVEV (reference sequence). Losses at the gene ends were 1 base for V and 0 bases for J; bases not matched to a gene: 12. The CDR3 has 19 residues. The CDR3 coding sequence is TGTGCCAGCAGTTTATTCGGCGCGGGACAGGGAACGCCTAACTATGGCTACACCTTC. Protein: CASSLFGAGQGTPNYGYTF.

The chain combines TRBV7-9 with TRBJ2-5, with unresolved D. From germline, CDR1 is SEHNR and CDR2 FQNEAQ (reference sequence). This CDR3 has 13 amino acids. Trimming left V 1 base short and J 1 base short, with 4 bases between. DNA of the CDR3: TGTGCCAGCAGCTTAGATGTCCAAGAGACCCAGTACTTC. Its protein is CASSLDVQETQYF.

The chain combines TRBV20-1 with TRBJ2-7, with 7 bases matching TRBD1. The J segment lost 2 bases and the V segment lost 3 bases, leaving 4 bases of the junction unmatched. Per the germline V gene, CDR1 is DFQATT and CDR2 is SNEGSKA (reference sequence). The CDR3 totals 13 residues. The CDR3 is CSARPGTAYEQYF. The CDR3 bases are TGCAGTGCTAGGCCCGGGACAGCCTACGAGCAGTACTTC.

V gene TRBV6-2 or TRBV6-3 combines with J gene TRBJ1-1, with D possibly being TRBD1 (5 bases). This CDR3 is built from 14 residues. The V gene's germline CDR1 is MNHEY and CDR2 SVGEGT. Trimming took off 0 bases at V and 2 bases at J, with 7 bases between the two ends. The CDR3 coding sequence is TGTGCCAGCAGTTACTCCGACAGAAACACTGAAGCTTTCTTT. Translation gives CASSYSDRNTEAFF.